Described below is a single T cell receptor (beta chain) sequence and its context. This specimen comes from a study of blood T cell repertoires in COVID-19. As for the study in general: The United States, Italy and Spain were the sources of the acute and convalescent COVID-19 samples. PBMCs, B-cell-depleted T cells, or T cells were the source of the cDNA or gDNA that made up the material.

In the authors' methods: It was from reference gene primer amplification that nucleated cell counts were estimated. The data were produced by immunoSEQ multiplex PCR, yet TCRdb's version contains in-frame clones alone and is incomplete. The DNA was the basis for D and trimming; V, J and clone size are from that table. The table records 200,000 to 250,000 clones, about 83% of them present only once. Trimming shortened V by 1 base and J by 6 bases, and 16 bases separated the two germline ends. The CDR3 sequence is 16 residues long. Germline CDR1 and CDR2: SNHLY and FYNNEI. Seattle patient enrollment occurred during active infection, with longitudinal follow-up thereafter.

The sequencing sample was made of peripheral blood. This TCR was sampled from a woman in her 30s with COVID-19, enrolled during active disease. The V gene is TRBV2, the J gene TRBJ1-5, with D uncertain. CDR3 region: CASSEVRLREGQPQHF. CDR3 nucleotides: TGTGCCAGCAGTGAAGTCCGGCTGCGGGAGGGTCAGCCCCAGCATTTT. The complete variable domain, with remaining parts taken from reference TRBV2 and TRBJ1-5, reads EPEVTQTPSHQVTQMGQEVILRCVPISNHLYFYWYRQILGQKVEFLVSFYNNEISEKSEIFDDQFSVERPDGSNFTLKIRSTKLEDSAMYFCASSEVRLREGQPQHFGDGTRLSIL.